This T cell receptor beta chain was recovered during a study of CD8+ T cells in alopecia areata. At the level of the study: The study gave treated patients oral tofacitinib at 5 to 10 mg twice daily.

The sequencing template was cDNA reverse transcribed from extracted RNA. Using immunoSEQ multiplex PCR, the repertoire was profiled, and TCRdb retains in-frame clones only, with some absent. The sample gives about 140,000 clones, about 59% of which show up once; 15% is in the top ten. Study conclusions and caveats: Relative to mice, TCR sharing across patients was less clear, a difference possibly HLA-related. Many expanded lesional clones stayed in scalp and blood while on tofacitinib.

CDR1 and CDR2 (germline): MGHDK, SYGVNS. This CDR3 spans 13 amino acids. V lost 5 bases to trimming and J lost 3 bases, with 11 bases between them. Treatment defined: oral pan-JAK inhibitor, 5-10 mg twice daily. On this clone: Its antigen is unknown.

The gene calls are TRBV25-1 and TRBJ2-7; no reliable D call. The receptor was isolated from a human donor with alopecia areata. The starting material was CD8+ T cells sorted from blood, obtained at week 4, from a patient treated with tofacitinib. The CDR3 protein is CASSYLGFYEQYF. CDR3 sequence (DNA): TGTGCCAGCAGTTATTTAGGATTCTACGAGCAGTACTTC.